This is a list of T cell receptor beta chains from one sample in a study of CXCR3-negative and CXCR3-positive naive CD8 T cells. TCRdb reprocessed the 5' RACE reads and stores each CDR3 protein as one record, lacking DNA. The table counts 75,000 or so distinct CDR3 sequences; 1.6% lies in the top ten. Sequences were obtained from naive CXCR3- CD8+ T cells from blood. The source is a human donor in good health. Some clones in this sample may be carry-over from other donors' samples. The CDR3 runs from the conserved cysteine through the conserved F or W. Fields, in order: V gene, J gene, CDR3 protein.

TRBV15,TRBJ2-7,CATSRDLWSQVPYEQYF
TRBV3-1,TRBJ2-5,CASRLKQGAGETQYF
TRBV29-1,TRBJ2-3,CSVEFLADTDTQYF
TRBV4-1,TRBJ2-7,CASSHPGTALEQYF
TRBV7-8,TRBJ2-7,CASSLTQGESEQYF
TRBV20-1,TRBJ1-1,CSAREVTTRSTEAFF
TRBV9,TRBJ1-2,CASSRGGAVGGGYTF
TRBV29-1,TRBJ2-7,CSVVAGQGSYEQYF
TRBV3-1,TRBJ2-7,CASSQEAGGHYEQYF
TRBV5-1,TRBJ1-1,CASRGQIAFEAFF
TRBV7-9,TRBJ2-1,CASSLALGDLGDEQFF
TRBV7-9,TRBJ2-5,CASSYSREQETQYF
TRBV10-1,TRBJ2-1,CASSEYPPSGVSSYNEQFF
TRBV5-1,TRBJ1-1,CASTEGGGVGEAFF
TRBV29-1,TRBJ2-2,CSVGTSNTGELFF
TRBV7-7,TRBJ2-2,CASSLSASSGGELFF
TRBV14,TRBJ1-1,CASSHTTPSDTEAFF
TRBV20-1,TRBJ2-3,CSAAGTGESTDTQYF
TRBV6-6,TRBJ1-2,CASSADGSAPLYGYTF
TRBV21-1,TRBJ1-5,CASNQRNQPQHF
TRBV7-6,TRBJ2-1,CASSLAAAGGGYNEQFF
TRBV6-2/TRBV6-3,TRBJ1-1,CASSYFQGTEAFF
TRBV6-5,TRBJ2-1,CASSLGGVNEQFF
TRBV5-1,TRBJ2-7,CASSPVGLADYEQYF
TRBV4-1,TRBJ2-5,CASSQDGQTQYF
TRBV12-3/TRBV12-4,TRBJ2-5,CASSLWGGVETQYF
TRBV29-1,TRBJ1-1,CSVEGNTEAFF
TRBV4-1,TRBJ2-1,CASRLLAGGPSPNEQFF
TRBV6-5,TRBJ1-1,CASSYSGAEAFF
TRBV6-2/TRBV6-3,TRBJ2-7,CASRDRNEQYF
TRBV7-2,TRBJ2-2,CASSLVGARLPTGELFF
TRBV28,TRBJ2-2,CASSPPGQQTGELFF
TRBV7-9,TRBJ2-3,CASRGGGHTDTQYF
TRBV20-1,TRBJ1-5,CSARDPQVRDQHSNQPQHF
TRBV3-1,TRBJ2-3,CASSQYRSTDTQYF
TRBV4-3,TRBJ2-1,CASSQDRLAGDEQFF
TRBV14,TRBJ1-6,CASSREAGGNSPLHF
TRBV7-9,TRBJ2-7,CASRPGQTNEQYF
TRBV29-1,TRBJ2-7,CSVEGTPPSYEQYF
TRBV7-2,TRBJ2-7,CASSPGGPSGVYEQYF
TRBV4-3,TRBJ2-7,CASSQHRDIDESYEQYF
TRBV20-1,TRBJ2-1,CSARDGTPRYNEQFF